The 3 T cell receptor beta chains below come from one sample, sequenced in a study of blood T cell repertoires in COVID-19. Profiling relied on immunoSEQ multiplex PCR, and the TCRdb table lists in-frame clones only, not all of them. The sample has 80,000 to 100,000 clones; more than 75% are singletons. The source material was peripheral blood. The receptors originated from a man in his forties or fifties with acute or convalescent COVID-19.

CDR3 region: CASSETGQLYGYTF. Here the CDR3 DNA reads TGTGCCAGCAGTGAAACGGGACAGCTCTATGGCTACACCTTC. This rearrangement joins TRBV25-1 to TRBJ1-2; 7 nucleotides agree with TRBD1. Germline assignment: CDR1 MGHDK and CDR2 SYGVNS. The CDR3 consists of 14 residues. The V segment lost 2 bases and the J segment 4 bases; nucleotides outside the gene matches: 4.

This rearrangement joins TRBV10-1 to TRBJ2-7; 7 bases line up with TRBD1. V lost 8 bases, J lost 0 bases, and 7 bases stayed unmatched. The CDR3 is made up of 14 amino acids. Germline V gives CDR1 WNHNN, CDR2 SYGVQD (reference sequence). CDR3: CASSGTAFSYEQYF. CDR3 nucleotides: TGCGCCAGCTCGGGGACAGCGTTCTCCTACGAGCAGTACTTC.

This sequence joins TRBV7-6 and TRBJ2-7; TRBD2 aligns across 15 bases. Losses at the gene ends were 0 bases for V and 1 base for J; bases not matched to a gene: 4. CDR1 SGHVS and CDR2 FNYEAQ come from the germline V gene. This CDR3 has 18 residues. The CDR3 loop reads CASSLAGLAGGGSYEQYF. CDR3 nucleotide sequence: TGTGCCAGCAGCTTAGCGGGACTAGCGGGAGGAGGGTCCTACGAGCAGTACTTC.